This section outlines one T cell receptor beta chain sequence together with its context. The read ends 3 residues shy of where the CDR3 ends; the end is completed using the germline J gene. The CDR3 sequence is 14 residues long. Germline CDR1 is SEHNR and CDR2 is FQNEAQ (reference sequence). The sample comes from a study of T cells in women clearing cervical HPV infection. Sequencing was performed with immunoSEQ multiplex PCR; in TCRdb, only in-frame clones are kept and a portion is missing. The sample's table shows roughly 20,000 clones. What was sequenced was blood buffy coat. The TCR originated in a woman between 18 and 70 years old with a cervical HPV16 infection that either progressed to CIN3+ or cleared (not recorded which). The V gene is TRBV7-9, the J gene TRBJ1-2; no clear D gene. CDR3 DNA (partial): TGTGCCAGCACGGGGAGACTAGCAGTTTCCGAC. Its protein product is CASTGRLAVSD. The CDR3, in full, reads CASTGRLAVSDYTF.